This T cell receptor (beta chain) was obtained from a study of CD8+CD57+ T cells in acquired aplastic anemia. Study as a whole: The sorted CD4+ and CD8+ cells yielded an average around 3 ug of DNA.

This clonotype was found a few times. This CDR3 is built from 15 residues. Germline assignment: CDR1 LGHNA and CDR2 YNFKEQ. Trimming at V came to 4 bases and at J to 7 bases, leaving 6 bases not matched to a gene. Profiles of TCR beta VDJ and CDR3 were generated from a genomic DNA template. TCRdb passed the reads through MiXCR, listing each CDR3 protein once. Among approximately 130,000 distinct CDR3 sequences listed, around two fifths were seen once. Sequenced: sorted CD4+, CD8+, or CD8+CD57+ T cells (not recorded which) from PBMCs. The chain joins TRBV4-2 to TRBJ2-1; 11 bases agree with TRBD2. The receptor comes from a human donor in good health, serving as a control. CDR3 nucleotides: TGTGCCAGCAGCCTACTAGCGGGGGTCGGTAATGAGCAGTTCTTC. The encoded protein is CASSLLAGVGNEQFF.